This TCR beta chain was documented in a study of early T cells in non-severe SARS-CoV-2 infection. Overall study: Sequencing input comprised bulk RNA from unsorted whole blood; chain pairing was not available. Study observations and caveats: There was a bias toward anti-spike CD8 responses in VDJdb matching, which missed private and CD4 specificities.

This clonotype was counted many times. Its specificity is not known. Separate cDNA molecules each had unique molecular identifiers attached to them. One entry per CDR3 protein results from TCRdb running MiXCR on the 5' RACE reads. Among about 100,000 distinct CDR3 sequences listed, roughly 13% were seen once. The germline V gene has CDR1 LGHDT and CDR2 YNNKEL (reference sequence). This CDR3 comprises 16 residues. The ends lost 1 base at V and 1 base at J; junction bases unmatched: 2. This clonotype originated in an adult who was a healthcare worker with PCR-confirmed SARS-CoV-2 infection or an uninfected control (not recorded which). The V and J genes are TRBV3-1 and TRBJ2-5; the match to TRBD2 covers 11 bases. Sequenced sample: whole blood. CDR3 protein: CASSQGLAGGQETQYF. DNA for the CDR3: TGTGCCAGCAGCCAAGGGCTAGCGGGGGGCCAAGAGACCCAGTACTTC.